A selection of T cell receptor beta chains follows, all from one sample in a study of OX40 agonist ivuxolimab in advanced cancers. Repertoires were generated with immunoSEQ multiplex PCR, while TCRdb's copy carries only in-frame clones and drops some. The top ten hold roughly 0.66% of the sample, which has fewer than 80,000 clones, 65% to 90% seen once. The sample here was CD4+ or CD8+ T cells sorted from blood, taken in a trial of the OX40 agonist ivuxolimab. The receptors were sampled from an adult with an advanced solid tumor such as melanoma, head and neck, liver or kidney cancer. CDR3s include the opening cysteine and the closing phenylalanine or tryptophan. The order of the fields is V gene, J gene, CDR3 protein.

V gene: TRBV6-6; J gene: TRBJ1-6; CDR3 protein: CASSRTGGLHSPLHF
V gene: TRBV5-1; J gene: TRBJ1-3; CDR3 protein: CASSLGTATGNTIYF
V gene: TRBV27; J gene: TRBJ2-5; CDR3 protein: CASSLVAGDFQETQYF
V gene: TRBV5-4; J gene: TRBJ2-2; CDR3 protein: CASSYLAGGFHTGELFF
V gene: TRBV11-2; J gene: TRBJ2-1; CDR3 protein: CASSLERGGTGGNEQFF
V gene: TRBV6-5; J gene: TRBJ2-7; CDR3 protein: CASSISVASYEQYF
V gene: TRBV18; J gene: TRBJ2-3; CDR3 protein: CASSPGGGADTQYF
V gene: TRBV4-2; J gene: TRBJ1-1; CDR3 protein: CASSLGGAGETEAFF
V gene: TRBV10-3; J gene: TRBJ2-1; CDR3 protein: CAISVDYGGGWNEQFF
V gene: TRBV15; J gene: TRBJ2-2; CDR3 protein: CATSRDWGHPANTGELFF
V gene: TRBV6-5; J gene: TRBJ2-3; CDR3 protein: CASSYSDSLADTQYF
V gene: TRBV6-1; J gene: TRBJ1-2; CDR3 protein: CASRQIGTYGYTF
V gene: TRBV6-1; J gene: TRBJ2-7; CDR3 protein: CASSDGQGSSYEQYF
V gene: TRBV14; J gene: TRBJ2-7; CDR3 protein: CASSQRLGQGTYEQYF
V gene: TRBV19; J gene: TRBJ2-2; CDR3 protein: CASSIDGAAGELFF
V gene: TRBV19; J gene: TRBJ2-3; CDR3 protein: CASSSGGLTTDTQYF
V gene: TRBV6-5; J gene: TRBJ2-6; CDR3 protein: CASRNEAGANVLTF
V gene: TRBV5-1; J gene: TRBJ2-6; CDR3 protein: CASSLGQTSGANVLTF
V gene: TRBV7-9; J gene: TRBJ2-7; CDR3 protein: CASSLAGGYYEQYF
V gene: TRBV15; J gene: TRBJ2-5; CDR3 protein: CATSGGTSLQETQYF
V gene: TRBV9; J gene: TRBJ2-3; CDR3 protein: CASSVGLTTDTQYF
V gene: TRBV18; J gene: TRBJ2-5; CDR3 protein: CASSPNHRGQETQYF
V gene: TRBV9; J gene: TRBJ2-7; CDR3 protein: CASSVGQGSDEQYF
V gene: TRBV30; J gene: TRBJ1-4; CDR3 protein: CAWSDGGQDNEKLFF
V gene: TRBV2; J gene: TRBJ1-5; CDR3 protein: CASTNPRGPQHF